What follows is one T cell receptor beta chain and its context. Its antigen remains unknown. These data are taken from a study of T cell repertoires in cytomegalovirus infection. Turning to the study itself: The authors relied on CMV epitopes, both recently identified HLA-C-restricted and well-studied HLA-B-restricted.

Broader study findings: In two of eight donors, the top clonotype was HLA-C-restricted CMV-specific. Cumulative public TCR beta family frequency identified carriers of CMV plus the relevant HLA.

One entry per CDR3 protein, called by TCRdb with MiXCR from the reads. The sample consists of a few hundred thousand distinct CDR3 sequences, roughly 46% of them appearing once. This receptor was taken from a human donor in good health (CMV status not recorded). Some clones in this sample may be carry-over from other donors' samples. Material: cultured PBMCs, obtained from culture after CMV antigen stimulation.

The CDR3 sequence is CASSLRGGNAARGNYGYTF. Written as DNA, the CDR3 is TGTGCCAGCAGTCTAAGAGGCGGGAACGCGGCCCGCGGGAATTATGGCTACACCTTC. This sequence joins TRBV7-2 and TRBJ1-2; D gene uncertain. This CDR3 is 19 amino acids long. V lost 6 bases, J lost 5 bases, and 31 bases lay in between. Germline CDR1 reads SGHTA; CDR2 reads FQGNSA.